This T cell receptor beta chain originates from a study of blood T cell repertoires in COVID-19. Overall study: Spain, Italy and the United States supplied samples that represented acute and convalescent COVID-19. T cells, B-cell-depleted T cells, or PBMCs provided the cDNA or gDNA that served as material.

Source study methods: Estimation of nucleated cell counts relied on the amplification of reference gene primers. The data were produced by immunoSEQ multiplex PCR, yet TCRdb's version contains in-frame clones alone and is incomplete. V and J calls and clone size are copied from that table; D and trimming were computed from the DNA. The sample contains roughly 300,000 clones, 85% of which appear only once. The CDR3 loop spans 14 amino acids. V lost 7 bases, J lost 4 bases, and 1 base stayed unmatched. CDR1 and CDR2 (germline): LGHDT, YNNKEL (reference sequence). The genes are TRBV3-1 (or the pseudogene TRBV3-2) and TRBJ2-1; 13 bases are shared with TRBD2. The sequencing sample was made of peripheral blood. This receptor was identified in a human donor in a cohort sampled during active COVID-19. Here the CDR3 reads CASKLAGGYNEQFF. The CDR3 DNA reads as TGTGCCAGCAAACTAGCGGGAGGGTACAATGAGCAGTTCTTC.